Detailed here is one T cell receptor (beta chain). The germline V gene encodes CDR1 KGHSH and CDR2 LQKENI. V dropped 3 bases and J dropped 6 bases, with 19 bases sitting between them. The CDR3 spans 16 residues. These data are taken from a study of blood T cell repertoires in COVID-19. Study details: Italy, Spain and the United States were the sources of the convalescent and acute COVID-19 samples. T cells, B-cell-depleted T cells, or PBMCs supplied cDNA or gDNA.

Authors' processing steps: Reference gene primer amplification gave estimated nucleated cell counts. Clones were read by immunoSEQ multiplex PCR, and TCRdb kept only the in-frame ones, dropping some. V and J calls and clone size are copied from that table; D and trimming were computed from the DNA. The sample has over 120,000 clones, roughly 87% seen once. The sequenced material came from peripheral blood. This sequence joins TRBV18 and TRBJ2-3; D perhaps matches TRBD1 (5 bases). This receptor was identified in a woman in her forties or fifties with acute or convalescent COVID-19. CDR3 sequence (DNA): TGTGCCAGCTCACCTACGGGCAGGGCCAGGGCGGATACGCAGTATTTT. Protein sequence: CASSPTGRARADTQYF.